The 32 T cell receptor beta chains below were found in one sample sequenced in a study of blood T cell repertoires in COVID-19. Data came from immunoSEQ multiplex PCR; TCRdb stores just in-frame clones and leaves some out. Among about 170,000 clones listed, 70% to 90% were seen once. Sequenced material: peripheral blood. The receptors originated from a woman older than 75 with COVID-19, enrolled during active disease.

The chain carries TRBV28 and TRBJ2-1, with D tentatively TRBD2 (5 bases). Germline V CDR1 and CDR2: MDHEN, SYDVKM. Between the trimmed V and J ends, which lost 7 bases and 10 bases, there was a span of 8 bases. CDR3 size: 10 residues. In DNA, the CDR3 is TGTGCCAGCACGGGGTACGAGCAGTTCTTC. This sequence encodes CASTGYEQFF.

The genes are TRBV5-6 and TRBJ2-1; 16 bases agree with TRBD2. This CDR3 has 16 residues. V lost 4 bases to trimming and J lost 6 bases; unmatched junction nucleotides: 4. Looked up from germline, CDR1 is SGHDT and CDR2 is YYEEEE. The CDR3 DNA is TGTGCCAGCAGCCTGGGACTAGCGGGAGGGCCCAATGAGCAGTTCTTC. This sequence encodes CASSLGLAGGPNEQFF.

The chain joins TRBV7-2 to TRBJ2-3; maybe TRBD2 (5 bases). V lost 3 bases, J lost 1 base, and 11 bases lay in between. The CDR3 is 15 amino acids. Germline V gives CDR1 SGHTA, CDR2 FQGNSA. For the CDR3, the DNA is TGTGCCAGCAGCTTCGGTAGCGTAGGCACAGATACGCAGTATTTT. Its protein is CASSFGSVGTDTQYF.

The rearrangement joins TRBV5-4 to TRBJ1-4, with a tentative D call TRBD1 (5 bases). Germline V CDR1 and CDR2: SGHNT, YYREEE (reference sequence). V lost 3 bases and J lost 4, with 16 bases in between. The CDR3 has 16 amino acids. The CDR3 sequence: CASSWGSGAGNEKLFF. CDR3 bases: TGTGCCAGCAGCTGGGGCTCGGGAGCGGGTAATGAAAAACTGTTTTTT.

V and J are TRBV4-1 and TRBJ2-7, with 8 bases identical to TRBD1. Germline loops: CDR1 MGHRA, CDR2 YSYEKL. This CDR3 has 17 amino acids. Trimming cost V 0 bases and J 6 bases; bases outside gene matches: 13. The DNA for the CDR3 is TGCGCCAGCAGCCAAGATCGGTGGTCAGGGGGCGACTCCGAGCAGTACTTC. The encoded protein is CASSQDRWSGGDSEQYF.

This chain connects TRBV7-9 to TRBJ2-2, with D perhaps TRBD2 (5 bases). V lost 7 bases, J lost 0 bases, and 9 bases lay in between. There are 14 residues in the CDR3. Germline CDR1 reads SEHNR; CDR2 reads FQNEAQ (reference sequence). CDR3 amino acids: CASNRGTNTGELFF. In nucleotides, the CDR3 is TGTGCCAGCAACAGAGGGACGAACACCGGGGAGCTGTTTTTT.

This sequence joins TRBV15 and TRBJ2-7, with 10 bases that match TRBD1. CDR3 length equals 16 residues. Trimming took 1 base from V and 6 from J; bases not matched to a gene: 9. Germline V gives CDR1 LNHNV, CDR2 YYDKDF (reference sequence). The CDR3 nucleotides are TGTGCCACCAGCAGAGGAGACAGGGGGCGGTTAGCCGAGCAGTACTTC. Its protein is CATSRGDRGRLAEQYF.

The gene calls are TRBV7-9 and TRBJ1-5; 8 nucleotides agree with TRBD1. The CDR3 is 16 amino acids. The J segment lost 4 bases and the V segment lost 6 bases, leaving 11 bases of the junction unmatched. Germline CDR1 SEHNR, CDR2 FQNEAQ (reference sequence). The CDR3 here is CASSSFDRGSNQPQHF. CDR3 nucleotide sequence: TGTGCCAGCAGTTCCTTCGACAGGGGAAGTAATCAGCCCCAGCATTTT.

The rearrangement joins TRBV10-3 to TRBJ1-1; 10 nucleotides match TRBD1. J was trimmed by 3 bases and V by 6 bases; bases with no gene match: 7. The CDR3 contains 15 residues. Germline assignment: CDR1 ENHRY and CDR2 SYGVKD. The CDR3 nucleotides are TGTGCCATCAGCCGACAGGGGGCGGGAGACACTGAAGCTTTCTTT. It yields the protein CAISRQGAGDTEAFF.

The chain combines TRBV5-4 with TRBJ2-5, with 8 positions matching TRBD1. J lost 7 bases, V lost 3 bases, and 11 bases had no gene match. Germline V lookup: CDR1 SGHNT, CDR2 YYREEE (reference sequence). The CDR3 loop spans 15 amino acids. The CDR3 sequence is CASSSRTGINGTQYF. CDR3 bases: TGTGCCAGCAGCTCGAGGACAGGGATAAACGGGACCCAGTACTTC. Together with reference TRBV5-4 and TRBJ2-5, the CDR3 gives the full variable domain: ETGVTQSPTHLIKTRGQQVTLRCSSQSGHNTVSWYQQALGQGPQFIFQYYREEENGRGNFPPRFSGLQFPNYSSELNVNALELDDSALYLCASSSRTGINGTQYFGPGTRLLVL.

The rearrangement links TRBV15 to TRBJ1-4; tentative D call: TRBD1 (6 bases). The CDR3 extends over 15 amino acids. The V end lost 2 bases, the J end lost 7 bases, and 14 bases lay between the germline ends. Germline V lookup: CDR1 LNHNV, CDR2 YYDKDF (reference sequence). CDR3 nucleotide sequence: TGTGCCACCAGCAGAAATACAGGGTCCGGTGAAAAACTGTTTTTT. Translation gives CATSRNTGSGEKLFF.

The chain uses TRBV18 and TRBJ1-2; TRBD1 aligns across 7 bases. J was trimmed by 0 bases and V by 0 bases; bases with no gene match: 7. Germline-derived CDR1 and CDR2 are KGHSH and LQKENI. CDR3 length: 17 amino acids. CDR3 protein: CASSPPYRTGSNYGYTF. The DNA of the CDR3 is TGTGCCAGCTCACCACCTTATAGGACAGGATCTAACTATGGCTACACCTTC.

The V gene is TRBV6-5, the J gene TRBJ1-2; weak D call: TRBD1 (5 bases). The germline V and J ends were trimmed by 7 bases and 4 bases, with 19 bases remaining between them. This CDR3 contains 15 residues. Per the germline V gene, CDR1 is MNHEY and CDR2 is SVGAGI. The CDR3 here is CASTQGRPGGYGYTF. The CDR3 DNA is TGTGCCAGCACCCAAGGAAGGCCGGGGGGCTATGGCTACACCTTC.

J is TRBJ2-1 and V is TRBV28, with 8 bases that match TRBD2. Germline CDR1 and CDR2: MDHEN and SYDVKM. With V trimmed by 8 bases and J by 6 bases, 21 bases remained unmatched. The length of the CDR3 is 18 residues. The CDR3: CASALPTGGYYLANEQFF. The CDR3, as DNA: TGTGCCAGCGCCCTACCTACGGGAGGGTATTATCTCGCCAATGAGCAGTTCTTC.

Notes on this clone: Other DNA sequences of this sample code for an identical CDR3. The chain links TRBV28 to TRBJ2-7; D remains ambiguous. V lost 6 bases to trimming and J lost 4 bases, with 10 bases between them. CDR3 length: 12 amino acids. The germline CDR1 and CDR2 sequences are MDHEN and SYDVKM. The DNA for the CDR3 is TGTGCCAGCAGACTCGCAGGATACGAGCAGTACTTC. Amino acid sequence: CASRLAGYEQYF.

V usage is TRBV3-1 (or the pseudogene TRBV3-2) and J usage is TRBJ2-1, with 13 bases matching TRBD2. Germline lookup yields CDR1 LGHDT and CDR2 YNNKEL (reference sequence). This CDR3 spans 18 amino acids. With V trimmed by 3 bases and J by 4 bases, 9 bases remained unmatched. CDR3 DNA sequence: TGTGCCAGCAGCCAGCCCGGGACTAGCGGGGTCCAATACAATGAGCAGTTCTTC. It is translated as CASSQPGTSGVQYNEQFF.

The chain has TRBV28 and TRBJ2-5; 7 nucleotides match TRBD2. With 5 bases clipped from V and 4 bases from J, the junction kept 4 bases outside the gene matches. The length of the CDR3 is 13 residues. Germline-derived CDR1 and CDR2 are MDHEN and SYDVKM. CDR3 region: CASSLGGTETQYF. CDR3 bases: TGTGCCAGCAGTCTGGGGGGGACAGAGACCCAGTACTTC.

V usage is TRBV7-2 and J usage is TRBJ2-3; D gene unclear. The CDR3 totals 13 residues. Deletions cut 3 bases from V and 7 bases from J, with 11 bases between. Germline V gene data show CDR1 as SGHTA and CDR2 as FQGNSA. CDR3 protein: CASSFMIGYTQYF. CDR3 nucleotides: TGTGCCAGCAGCTTTATGATCGGGTATACGCAGTATTTT.

This clone was seen a single time. The chain combines TRBV30 with TRBJ1-6; the D gene is possibly TRBD1 (5 bases). CDR1 GTSNPN and CDR2 SVGIG come from the germline V gene (reference sequence). The CDR3 is 12 amino acids. The V gene lost 1 base and the J gene lost 10 bases, with 8 bases spanning the gap. CDR3 coding DNA: TGTGCCTGGAGTGCGGACAAGTCACCCCTCCACTTT. Protein sequence: CAWSADKSPLHF.

The CDR3: CASSTQGGSEDTQYF. CDR3 nucleotide sequence: TGTGCCAGCAGTACCCAAGGGGGTTCGGAAGATACGCAGTATTTT. V is TRBV2 and J is TRBJ2-3; tentatively, D is TRBD1 (6 bases). Germline V gives CDR1 SNHLY, CDR2 FYNNEI. The CDR3 extends over 15 amino acids. Trimming left V 5 bases short and J 5 bases short, with 17 bases between.

A single count supports this clone. The genes are TRBV7-9 and TRBJ2-1; TRBD2 matches at 11 bases. The CDR3 loop spans 17 amino acids. Germline V gene lookup returns CDR1 SEHNR and CDR2 FQNEAQ (reference sequence). Trimming cost V 7 bases and J 10 bases; bases outside gene matches: 18. The chain's CDR3 is CASTNPAGSGGAGEQFF. The CDR3 coding sequence is TGTGCCAGCACCAACCCGGCTGGTAGCGGGGGGGCGGGGGAGCAGTTCTTC.

This clone was seen once. This sequence joins TRBV5-1 and TRBJ2-1; perhaps TRBD1 as D (5 bases). The V gene's germline CDR1 is SGHRS and CDR2 YFSETQ. Trimming left V 4 bases short and J 3 bases short, with 11 bases between. The CDR3 loop spans 14 amino acids. This chain's CDR3 is CASSPLDSYNEQFF. The CDR3 nucleotides read TGCGCCAGCAGCCCCCTCGACAGCTACAATGAGCAGTTCTTC. Drawing the rest from reference TRBV5-1 and TRBJ2-1, the complete variable domain is KAGVTQTPRYLIKTRGQQVTLSCSPISGHRSVSWYQQTPGQGLQFLFEYFSETQRNKGNFPGRFSGRQFSNSRSEMNVSTLELGDSALYLCASSPLDSYNEQFFGPGTRLTVL.

The V call is TRBV11-2, the J call TRBJ2-7, with 7 bases fitting TRBD1. CDR3 size: 12 residues. J lost 3 bases, V lost 5 bases, and 1 base had no gene match. CDR1 is SGHAT and CDR2 is FQNNGV in the germline V gene. CDR3 sequence reads: CASSRQGYEQYF. In nucleotides, the CDR3 is TGTGCCAGCAGCCGACAGGGCTACGAGCAGTACTTC.

V and J are TRBV18 and TRBJ2-7; perhaps TRBD1 as D (5 bases). Trimming removed 1 base at V and 4 bases at J, with 8 bases between. This CDR3 comprises 13 residues. The V gene's germline CDR1 is KGHSH and CDR2 LQKENI. CDR3 residues: CASSPLREYEQYF. CDR3 nucleotide sequence: TGTGCCAGCTCACCACTCAGGGAATACGAGCAGTACTTC.

This clone was detected only a few times. This rearrangement joins TRBV7-9 to TRBJ2-7, with D possibly being TRBD2 (5 bases). The CDR3 contains 13 residues. V was clipped by 2 bases and J by 4 bases, with 9 bases between them. The germline V gene has CDR1 SEHNR and CDR2 FQNEAQ (reference sequence). Here the CDR3 DNA reads TGTGCCAGCAGCTTAAGGACTCCGTACGAGCAGTACTTC. This sequence encodes CASSLRTPYEQYF.

V usage is TRBV10-3 and J usage is TRBJ1-3; 10 bases map to TRBD1. This CDR3 contains 16 residues. The V and J ends lost 6 bases and 0 bases, in that order; junction bases with no gene match: 5. The V gene's germline CDR1 is ENHRY and CDR2 SYGVKD. CDR3 sequence reads: CAISATGGGSGNTIYF. CDR3 bases: TGTGCCATCAGCGCGACAGGGGGCGGCTCTGGAAACACCATATATTTT.

V and J are TRBV5-1 and TRBJ2-5, with TRBD1 matching 11 bases. V lost 4 bases, J lost 5 bases, and 1 base stayed unmatched. The CDR3 totals 13 residues. Germline-derived CDR1 and CDR2 are SGHRS and YFSETQ. The CDR3 region is CASSGQGAETQYF. CDR3 coding DNA: TGCGCCAGCAGCGGACAGGGGGCTGAGACCCAGTACTTC.

A single count supports this clone. This sequence joins TRBV30 and TRBJ1-5; no clear D gene. Germline V gene data show CDR1 as GTSNPN and CDR2 as SVGIG (reference sequence). Trimming removed 2 bases at V and 6 bases at J, with 11 bases between. The CDR3 loop spans 13 amino acids. The CDR3 here is CAWSSGEGQPQHF. DNA of the CDR3: TGTGCCTGGAGTAGCGGGGAGGGTCAGCCCCAGCATTTT.

This clone was recorded a few times. The J gene is TRBJ2-5, the V gene TRBV7-2; 7 bases agree with TRBD2. The CDR3 consists of 15 residues. Trimming took 5 bases from V and 5 from J; bases not matched to a gene: 11. From germline, CDR1 is SGHTA and CDR2 FQGNSA. The CDR3 here is CASSPQGGWVETQYF. DNA of the CDR3: TGTGCCAGCAGCCCGCAGGGAGGGTGGGTTGAGACCCAGTACTTC.

This clone was picked up one time. The chain is built from TRBV27 and TRBJ2-5, with a possible D match to TRBD1 (5 bases). This CDR3 is 13 amino acids long. Trimming cost V 6 bases and J 1 base, with 9 bases left between them. CDR1 is MNHEY and CDR2 is SMNVEV in the germline V gene (reference sequence). CDR3: CASSSQGQETQYF. The CDR3 DNA reads as TGTGCCAGCAGCTCCCAGGGCCAAGAGACCCAGTACTTC.

The chain has TRBV5-4 and TRBJ2-7; 10 bases fit TRBD2. J was trimmed by 0 bases and V by 0 bases; bases with no gene match: 6. The germline V gene has CDR1 SGHNT and CDR2 YYREEE (reference sequence). The CDR3 is 17 residues long. The CDR3 coding sequence is TGTGCCAGCAGCTTGGGACTAGCGGGCCCCGACTCCTACGAGCAGTACTTC. This gives the protein CASSLGLAGPDSYEQYF.

The V call is TRBV2, the J call TRBJ1-5; 10 nucleotides align to TRBD1. V lost 5 bases, J lost 9 bases, and 4 bases stayed unmatched. CDR1 and CDR2 from the germline V gene are SNHLY and FYNNEI. The CDR3 covers 13 residues. CDR3 amino acids: CASSPGQGVPQHF. The CDR3 DNA sequence: TGTGCCAGCAGTCCTGGACAGGGGGTGCCCCAGCATTTT.